The clone carrying this TCR beta chain was recorded only once. Its cognate antigen is unknown. This specimen belongs to a study of T cell responses to AZD1222 COVID-19 vaccine. Study-wide results and caveats: Vaccine-related CD4 TCRs covered spike, predominating at 160-218 and 743-854.

Profiled with immunoSEQ multiplex PCR; TCRdb holds only in-frame clones, not every one. The sample shows roughly 93,000 clones, roughly 87% of them seen only once. CDR1 and CDR2 (germline): MNHEY, SMNVEV (reference sequence). J gave up 5 bases and V 5 bases, and 15 bases lay outside the gene matches. The CDR3 has 17 residues. The TCR was taken from an adult in good health. This chain uses TRBV27 with TRBJ1-2; TRBD1 matches 9 bases. Material: peripheral blood, obtained on day 0 of AZD1222 vaccination. The CDR3 DNA is TGTGCCAGCAGTACCCTCCCTTTTTCCGGGACAGGGTATGGCTACACCTTC. Translation: CASSTLPFSGTGYGYTF.